A selection of T cell receptor beta chains follows, all from one sample in a study of type 1 regulatory T cells. Antigens of these TCRs are unknown. TCRdb passed the reads through MiXCR, listing each CDR3 protein once. This table holds about 62,000 distinct CDR3 sequences, 60% to 65% found once. What was sequenced was cultured non-Tr1 T cells, either the whole culture or a sorted T cell fraction (not recorded which). Receptors originate from a human donor in good health. Each CDR3 is given with its conserved first and last residue. The D gene is left open where the match is weak. Expanded clones are given a class, and other clones once, few, many or no size at all.

J: TRBJ2-1
D: -
size: few
V: TRBV4-2
CDR3: CASSQERGSGEQFF
DNA: TGTGCCAGCAGCCAAGAGAGGGGTTCAGGTGAGCAGTTCTTC

J: TRBJ2-2
D: TRBD2
size: many
V: TRBV10-2
CDR3: CASSDSIAGPPHGELFF
DNA: TGCGCCAGCAGTGATTCTATAGCGGGACCGCCCCACGGGGAGCTGTTTTTT

J: TRBJ1-1
D: -
size: -
V: TRBV7-3
CDR3: CASSLTLDTEAFF
DNA: TGTGCCAGCAGCTTGACCCTGGACACTGAAGCTTTCTTT

J: TRBJ2-5
D: -
size: -
V: TRBV18
CDR3: CASSRETQETQYF
DNA: TGTGCCAGCTCACGGGAGACCCAAGAGACCCAGTACTTC

J: TRBJ2-1
D: TRBD1
size: -
V: TRBV24-1
CDR3: CATSDPGTDDNEQFF
DNA: TGTGCCACCAGTGACCCCGGGACAGACGACAATGAGCAGTTCTTC

J: TRBJ2-1
D: TRBD2
size: few
V: TRBV5-1
CDR3: CASSLLGGRNGNEQFF
DNA: TGCGCCAGCAGCTTGTTGGGCGGGAGGAATGGAAATGAGCAGTTCTTC

J: TRBJ2-1
D: -
size: -
V: TRBV6-5
CDR3: CASSSPRVGGNEQFF
DNA: TGTGCCAGCAGTTCCCCCAGGGTGGGGGGCAATGAGCAGTTCTTC

J: TRBJ2-7
D: TRBD2
size: -
V: TRBV4-2
CDR3: CASSQDLGSGTYYEQYF
DNA: TGTGCCAGCAGCCAAGATCTCGGTAGCGGGACCTACTACGAGCAGTACTTC

J: TRBJ2-7
D: TRBD2
size: few
V: TRBV12-3/TRBV12-4
CDR3: CASSSGAGGREQYF
DNA: TGTGCCAGCAGTTCGGGAGCGGGGGGTCGGGAGCAGTACTTC

J: TRBJ2-7
D: -
size: -
V: TRBV12-3/TRBV12-4
CDR3: CASSGGGASSYEQYF
DNA: TGTGCCAGCAGTGGGGGTGGGGCGAGCTCCTACGAGCAGTACTTC

J: TRBJ1-1
D: -
size: once
V: TRBV5-5
CDR3: CASSVSTNQNTEAFF
DNA: TGTGCCAGCAGCGTATCGACGAACCAGAACACTGAAGCTTTCTTT

J: TRBJ2-2
D: -
size: -
V: TRBV12-3/TRBV12-4
CDR3: CASSYGQTGELFF
DNA: TGTGCCAGCAGTTACGGACAGACCGGGGAGCTGTTTTTT

J: TRBJ1-5
D: TRBD1
size: -
V: TRBV19
CDR3: CATRDSNQPQHF
DNA: TGTGCCACCAGGGACAGTAATCAGCCCCAGCATTTT

J: TRBJ2-7
D: -
size: once
V: TRBV5-4
CDR3: CASSLKSSYEQYF
DNA: TGTGCCAGCAGCTTGAAGAGCTCCTACGAGCAGTACTTC

J: TRBJ2-7
D: -
size: -
V: TRBV14
CDR3: CASSLPGTPRNEQYF
DNA: TGTGCCAGCAGCCTACCTGGCACGCCGAGGAACGAGCAGTACTTC

J: TRBJ2-7
D: -
size: few
V: TRBV12-3/TRBV12-4
CDR3: CASSPTAGPYEQYF
DNA: TGTGCCAGCAGCCCGACAGCGGGTCCCTACGAGCAGTACTTC

J: TRBJ2-1
D: -
size: -
V: TRBV15
CDR3: CATSRTGSGYNEQFF
DNA: TGTGCCACCAGCAGAACAGGGTCCGGGTACAATGAGCAGTTCTTC

J: TRBJ1-1
D: -
size: -
V: TRBV11-1
CDR3: CASSRATEAFF
DNA: TGTGCCAGCAGCCGGGCTACTGAAGCTTTCTTT

J: TRBJ2-3
D: TRBD2
size: -
V: TRBV4-1
CDR3: CASSQIGRAGGRDTQYF
DNA: TGCGCCAGCAGCCAAATCGGGAGGGCGGGAGGACGAGATACGCAGTATTTT

J: TRBJ2-7
D: -
size: -
V: TRBV6-5
CDR3: CASSAVRGPTKQYF
DNA: TGTGCCAGCAGCGCCGTCCGGGGGCCTACGAAGCAGTACTTC

J: TRBJ2-3
D: -
size: -
V: TRBV20-1
CDR3: CSASTGGIDTQYF
DNA: TGCAGTGCTAGTACCGGGGGCATAGATACGCAGTATTTT

J: TRBJ2-3
D: TRBD1
size: -
V: TRBV7-2
CDR3: CASSLVAGTGTDTQYF
DNA: TGTGCCAGCAGCTTAGTGGCCGGGACAGGGACAGATACGCAGTATTTT

J: TRBJ1-6
D: -
size: few
V: TRBV9
CDR3: CASSVDMKSPLHF
DNA: TGTGCCAGCAGCGTGGACATGAAATCACCCCTCCACTTT

J: TRBJ2-1
D: -
size: -
V: TRBV20-1
CDR3: CRIPGLAPNEQFF
DNA: TGCAGGATACCGGGGCTAGCTCCGAATGAGCAGTTCTTC

J: TRBJ2-1
D: -
size: -
V: TRBV4-1
CDR3: CASGGWRAEQFF
DNA: TGCGCCAGCGGGGGGTGGCGGGCTGAGCAGTTCTTC

J: TRBJ1-1
D: -
size: -
V: TRBV30
CDR3: CAWSPSGHPLNTEAFF
DNA: TGTGCCTGGAGTCCATCGGGCCATCCTTTGAACACTGAAGCTTTCTTT

J: TRBJ1-6
D: -
size: -
V: TRBV20-1
CDR3: CSASPITGQSEVDNSPLHF
DNA: TGCAGTGCTAGTCCCATAACCGGACAGAGTGAAGTCGATAATTCACCCCTCCACTTT

J: TRBJ2-1
D: TRBD1
size: -
V: TRBV4-3
CDR3: CASSRGTGQGNNEQFF
DNA: TGCGCCAGCAGCCGCGGGACGGGACAGGGAAACAATGAGCAGTTCTTC

J: TRBJ2-1
D: -
size: -
V: TRBV7-2
CDR3: CASSFHYNEQFF
DNA: TGTGCCAGCAGCTTCCACTACAATGAGCAGTTCTTC